This T cell receptor (beta chain) was recorded in a study of OX40 agonist ivuxolimab in advanced cancers. About the study: Patients were roughly 81% male with ages roughly 23 to 90, mean around 58. The study reported partial responses in three patients: one hepatocellular carcinoma, two cutaneous melanoma.

Study-wide results and caveats: Expanded clones were, on average, more numerous among CD8+ T cells than CD4+. CD4+ and CD8+ blood T cells expanded clonally by week 6 at 0.1 to 3.0 mg/kg.

Assay used: immunoSEQ multiplex PCR; TCRdb lists only in-frame clones, some missing. The sample lists around 65,000 clones, approximately 86% seen once, with approximately 4.7% in the top ten. Comments on this clone: Its specificity is not known.

Trimming left V 3 bases short and J 6 bases short, with 14 bases between. CDR1 is SEHNR and CDR2 is FQNEAQ in the germline V gene (reference sequence). This CDR3 spans 15 amino acids. This clonotype was obtained from an adult with an advanced solid tumor such as melanoma, head and neck, liver or kidney cancer. This material consisted of CD4+ or CD8+ T cells sorted from blood, taken in a trial of the OX40 agonist ivuxolimab. The chain carries TRBV7-9 and TRBJ2-2, with a possible D match to TRBD1 (6 bases). The CDR3 spells CASSFSRGDAGELFF. The CDR3 DNA reads as TGTGCCAGCAGCTTCTCCAGGGGTGACGCCGGGGAGCTGTTTTTT.